This TCR beta chain was recorded in a study of T cell responses to AZD1222 COVID-19 vaccine. The study, taken as a whole, reports: Females outnumbered males among donors, who were mostly white British; clonal diversity was possibly underestimated.

The CDR3 extends over 14 amino acids. Looked up from germline, CDR1 is MNHEY and CDR2 is SVGAGI. Trimming took 4 bases from V and 2 from J; bases not matched to a gene: 3. Libraries were prepared by immunoSEQ multiplex PCR; TCRdb keeps only in-frame clonotypes and omits some of them. The sample contains around 170,000 clones, more than 75% of which appear only once. About this clone: Its antigen is unknown.

The rearrangement joins TRBV6-5 to TRBJ2-3; the match to TRBD1 covers 7 bases. The clonotype was recovered from an adult in good health. The sample consisted of peripheral blood, taken on day 0 of AZD1222 vaccination. The CDR3 nucleotides read TGTGCCAGCAGTTCCGGACAGGACACAGATACGCAGTATTTT. It encodes CASSSGQDTDTQYF.